These T cell receptor beta chains were read from a single sample in a study of T cell responses to AZD1222 COVID-19 vaccine. TCRdb keeps only in-frame clones here, not all; method: immunoSEQ multiplex PCR. The data show about 160,000 clones, with roughly 90% seen just once and more than 3% held by the top ten. Sequenced material: peripheral blood, taken 28 days after the second AZD1222 dose. The receptors derive from an adult who received the AZD1222 COVID-19 vaccine. Both conserved end residues are part of each CDR3. Each record gives: D gene, V gene, clone size, J gene, CDR3 protein, CDR3 DNA. A D gene is named only where the DNA matches it firmly. Clone size is not always given. Where it is, it says once, few, many or a class for expanded clones.

.	TRBV5-1	.	TRBJ1-2	CASKEGALYGYTF	TGCGCCAGCAAGGAAGGGGCTCTATATGGCTACACCTTC
.	TRBV7-2	.	TRBJ2-6	CASSFPGLGANVLTF	TGTGCCAGCAGCTTCCCAGGGTTAGGGGCCAACGTCCTGACTTTC
.	TRBV18	.	TRBJ2-7	CASSPPTGASYEQYF	TGTGCCAGCTCACCACCGACGGGGGCAAGCTACGAGCAGTACTTC
TRBD2	TRBV4-1	.	TRBJ2-1	CASSQQLAGAYNEQFF	TGCGCCAGCAGCCAACAACTAGCGGGGGCTTACAATGAGCAGTTCTTC
.	TRBV5-1	.	TRBJ2-3	CASSLSEDTQYF	TGCGCCAGCAGCTTGAGTGAAGATACGCAGTATTTT
TRBD1	TRBV29-1	.	TRBJ1-4	CSAQTGWFEKLFF	TGCAGCGCCCAGACAGGGTGGTTCGAAAAACTGTTTTTT
.	TRBV20-1	.	TRBJ1-5	CSALQRTQHF	TGCAGTGCCCTACAGAGAACCCAGCATTTT
.	TRBV5-1	.	TRBJ1-5	CASSLGGYSNQPQHF	TGCGCCAGCAGCTTGGGGGGATATAGCAATCAGCCCCAGCATTTT
TRBD2	TRBV28	.	TRBJ2-2	CASSSPTLAGANTGELFF	TGTGCCAGCAGTTCCCCGACACTAGCGGGCGCGAACACCGGGGAGCTGTTTTTT
.	TRBV7-9	.	TRBJ1-1	CASSFSPSPNRAFF	TGTGCCAGCAGCTTCTCACCTAGCCCGAACAGAGCTTTCTTT
.	TRBV14	once	TRBJ2-7	CASSQLDEQYF	TGTGCCAGCAGCCAACTTGACGAGCAGTACTTC
TRBD2	TRBV4-1	.	TRBJ2-7	CASSQSSGSLTYEQYF	TGCGCCAGCAGCCAATCTAGCGGGAGCCTTACCTACGAGCAGTACTTC
TRBD2	TRBV27	once	TRBJ2-5	CASSLDSGGVGAIETQYF	TGTGCCAGCAGCTTAGACTCTGGGGGGGTAGGGGCTATAGAGACCCAGTACTTC
.	TRBV5-1	once	TRBJ2-7	CASSPDSVSYEQYF	TGCGCCAGCAGCCCAGACTCGGTCTCCTACGAGCAGTACTTC
TRBD2	TRBV19	.	TRBJ2-5	CASSTYSGGQETQYF	TGTGCCAGTAGTACCTATAGCGGGGGGCAAGAGACCCAGTACTTC
TRBD1	TRBV5-6	.	TRBJ2-7	CASSNSVDRAISYEQYF	TGTGCCAGCAGCAATTCCGTGGACAGGGCCATCTCCTACGAGCAGTACTTC
.	TRBV11-2	.	TRBJ1-4	CASSLVAGDGGEKLFF	TGTGCCAGCAGCTTAGTGGCCGGGGACGGCGGTGAAAAACTGTTTTTT
.	TRBV6-5	.	TRBJ1-6	CASSYSYVNRELHF	TGTGCCAGCAGTTACTCATACGTTAACAGGGAGCTCCACTTT
.	TRBV19	.	TRBJ1-3	CASTVDNRNTIYF	TGTGCCAGTACCGTGGACAACCGAAACACCATATATTTT
.	TRBV9	.	TRBJ1-2	CASSVGTNYGYTF	TGTGCCAGCAGCGTAGGTACTAACTATGGCTACACCTTC
.	TRBV7-9	.	TRBJ2-1	CASSFPGQILTATYNEQFF	TGTGCCAGCAGCTTCCCGGGCCAGATACTAACCGCGACCTACAATGAGCAGTTCTTC
.	TRBV3-1/TRBV3-2	.	TRBJ2-3	CASSQLRDLHLTDTQYF	TGTGCCAGCAGCCAACTACGGGACCTCCACCTCACAGATACGCAGTATTTT
.	TRBV11-2	.	TRBJ2-1	CASSSSSYNEQFF	TGTGCCAGCAGCTCAAGCTCCTACAATGAGCAGTTCTTC
.	TRBV3-1/TRBV3-2	.	TRBJ2-1	CASTNSYIVAPVYNEQFF	TGTGCCAGCACCAATAGCTATATAGTAGCCCCCGTTTACAATGAGCAGTTCTTC
.	TRBV24-1	.	TRBJ1-5	CATSDGGGNQPQHF	TGTGCCACCAGTGATGGGGGTGGCAATCAGCCCCAGCATTTT
.	TRBV28	.	TRBJ2-2	CASSFTSRLLNTGELFF	TGTGCCAGCAGTTTTACGTCTCGCCTCCTAAACACCGGGGAGCTGTTTTTT
.	TRBV18	.	TRBJ2-7	CASSTFREQYF	TGTGCCAGCTCTACATTCCGCGAGCAGTACTTC
.	TRBV30	.	TRBJ1-2	CAWSQQRSGYTF	TGTGCCTGGAGTCAACAGAGAAGTGGCTACACCTTC
.	TRBV7-2	.	TRBJ2-7	CASSLGDSRSYEQYF	TGTGCCAGCAGCTTGGGCGACAGTCGATCCTACGAGCAGTACTTC
TRBD1	TRBV29-1	.	TRBJ2-7	CSASGTGFPYEQYF	TGCAGCGCCTCCGGGACAGGGTTTCCCTACGAGCAGTACTTC
.	TRBV3-1/TRBV3-2	.	TRBJ1-3	CASSQLGTRRNTIYF	TGTGCCAGCAGCCAGCTGGGTACGAGACGAAACACCATATATTTT
.	TRBV4-1	.	TRBJ2-3	CASSLREREHTQYF	TGCGCCAGCAGCCTAAGGGAGAGGGAACACACGCAGTATTTT
TRBD1	TRBV7-2	.	TRBJ1-3	CASSVGTGAGNTIYF	TGTGCCAGCAGCGTCGGGACAGGGGCAGGAAACACCATATATTTT
.	TRBV24-1	.	TRBJ2-1	CATSDQAGTMYNEQFF	TGTGCCACCAGTGATCAAGCCGGGACAATGTACAATGAGCAGTTCTTC
TRBD1	TRBV24-1	once	TRBJ2-5	CATSSGTGASSYQETQYF	TGTGCCACCAGCTCCGGGACAGGGGCCAGTTCGTACCAAGAGACCCAGTACTTC
.	TRBV9	.	TRBJ1-2	CASSPSTGSYGYTF	TGTGCCAGCAGCCCCTCCACAGGATCGTATGGCTACACCTTC
TRBD1	TRBV30	.	TRBJ2-5	CAWRATGERAETQYF	TGTGCCTGGAGGGCGACAGGGGAGAGGGCAGAGACCCAGTACTTC
TRBD2	TRBV29-1	.	TRBJ2-3	CSVTPQLAGYTDTQYF	TGCAGCGTCACCCCCCAACTAGCGGGATACACAGATACGCAGTATTTT
.	TRBV5-1	.	TRBJ1-1	CASSNWPTGTEAFF	TGCGCCAGCAGCAATTGGCCAACCGGCACTGAAGCTTTCTTT
.	TRBV24-1	.	TRBJ1-2	CATSDSRSGSKLLDHGYTF	TGTGCCACCAGTGATTCCCGTTCAGGCAGCAAACTTCTGGACCATGGCTACACCTTC